Reported below is one TCR beta chain. This clonotype occurred a few times. Its specific antigen is unknown. Base qualities are not provided; no much larger clone lies one nucleotide away. The junction shows trimming of 1 base on V and 3 bases on J, and the gene matches do not reach 3 bases of it. As encoded in the germline V gene, CDR1 is SGHTA while CDR2 is FQGNSA. The cysteine opens and the phenylalanine closes a CDR3 of 16 amino acids. Only the CDR3 DNA stays, 48 bases, in frame from base 1. The data are from a study of T-cell memory formation after mild COVID-19 listed by TCRdb under 2021. About the study as a whole: Most TCR sequence clusters were specific to one of the two donors. Longitudinal TCRalpha and TCRbeta repertoire sequencing tracked T-cell clones expanding and contracting after mild COVID-19 in a couple of donors. The cohort comprised two young, previously healthy adult volunteers, one female and one male. Paper-wide results and their limitations: Contracting CD4+ clones appeared mostly in the CM and EM memory subsets, whereas CD8+ clones were enriched in EMRA. Only a couple of mild cases were covered by the study, and larger cohorts that include severe cases with pre-infection samples were considered necessary. Some responding clones were detected in pre-infection memory, which suggested that pre-existing cross-reactive memory T cells had joined the SARS-CoV-2 response. SARS-CoV-2 specificity was not confirmed for the second-wave clones peaking on day 37. From day 15 to 85, contracting clones showed balanced CD4/CD8 phenotypes, whereas a second wave of clones that expanded from day 15 to 37 leaned towards CD4+.

The sequencer was an Illumina NovaSeq 6000. TCRalpha and TCRbeta cDNA libraries were built by 5'RACE with constant-segment primers, adding sample barcodes and unique molecular identifiers. RNA was extracted from every sample with Trizol reagent. Libraries were amplified in two PCR steps, with a second sample barcode and Illumina TruSeq adapters added in the second step. Libraries were sequenced on an Illumina NovaSeq with 2 x 150 bp paired-end reads. In the source study's methods: Reads were demultiplexed and collapsed into UMI-guided consensus sequences with migec v1.2.7. With mixcr v2.1.11, UMI consensuses were aligned to TRA and TRB V and J templates and assembled into clonotypes. Expanded or contracted clonotypes were those called significant by both edgeR and NoisET, with noise models trained on biological replicates. edgeR calls used a false discovery rate-adjusted p below 0.01 and a log2 fold-change threshold of 1. PCA with hierarchical clustering of max-normalized trajectories of the 1000 most abundant clonotypes was used as exploratory dynamics analysis. Separately sequenced CD4+ and CD8+ repertoires were used to assign the CD4 or CD8 phenotype of responding clones. The public reads were reanalyzed by TCRdb: fastp trimming at Q25, MiXCR alignment, in-frame beta chains only. Each CDR3 protein appears once, grouped with its most common genes and DNA. The V and J calls, along with clone size, are taken from TCRdb and not from the paper's own processing. This sample is represented by around 250,000 distinct CDR3 sequences; about 16% of them were singletons. The top ten hold under 2.5% of the sample.

Ficoll-Paque density gradient centrifugation was the method used to isolate PBMCs. The sequence is built from TRBV7-2 and TRBJ2-1; TRBD1 agrees with 10 junctional bases. The sample taken for sequencing was PBMCs or a T cell subset sorted from them (not recorded which). This clonotype originated in an adult woman who had mild COVID-19 (a few samples of this study predate the infection). The sample titles of this study are shuffled in the database, so cell type and time point are left out; the donor was told from shared clones. The CDR3 loop reads CASSLVRTGGYNEQFF. The nucleotide sequence is TGTGCCAGCAGCTTAGTTCGGACAGGGGGCTACAATGAGCAGTTCTTC. When the CDR3 is completed using the reference TRBV7-2 and TRBJ2-1 genes on either side, the full variable domain is GAGVSQSPSNKVTEKGKDVELRCDPISGHTALYWYRQSLGQGLEFLIYFQGNSAPDKSGLPSDRFSAERTGGSVSTLTIQRTQQEDSAVYLCASSLVRTGGYNEQFFGPGTRLTVL.